This T cell receptor (beta chain) was sequenced during a study of blood T cell repertoires in COVID-19. On the study more broadly: Researchers got acute and convalescent COVID-19 samples from the United States, Italy and Spain. T cells, B-cell-depleted T cells, or PBMCs provided the cDNA or gDNA that served as material.

The CDR3 spans 15 residues. Germline lookup yields CDR1 SGDLS and CDR2 YYNGEE. The V and J ends lost 4 bases and 9 bases, in that order; junction bases with no gene match: 7. As processed by the authors: Reference gene primers were amplified, and this amplification served to estimate nucleated cell counts. This table comes from immunoSEQ multiplex PCR, and its TCRdb copy is limited to in-frame clones, with some not included. The D gene and trimming were derived from the DNA, and the V and J assignments and clone size from that table. Of 84,000 or so clones listed, about 80% are singletons. Only one count was recorded for this clone.

The J gene is TRBJ2-1, the V gene TRBV9, with 13 bases that match TRBD2. Sequences were obtained from peripheral blood. The receptor was isolated from a woman older than 75 with acute or convalescent COVID-19. CDR3 protein: CASSLLAGGVGEQFF. The CDR3 DNA sequence: TGTGCCAGCAGCTTACTAGCGGGGGGGGTTGGTGAGCAGTTCTTC. Together with reference TRBV9 and TRBJ2-1, the CDR3 gives the full variable domain: DSGVTQTPKHLITATGQRVTLRCSPRSGDLSVYWYQQSLDQGLQFLIQYYNGEERAKGNILERFSAQQFPDLHSELNLSSLELGDSALYFCASSLLAGGVGEQFFGPGTRLTVL.